The sequence of this T cell receptor beta chain was determined in a study of cytomegalovirus exposure and HLA in healthy donors. Study overall: In terms of ancestry, the Caucasian-associated cluster contained around four fifths of the approximately 420 genotyped donors.

13 Jbeta primers and 60 Vbeta primers were used for the PCR. Method: immunoSEQ multiplex PCR; TCRdb's copy keeps in-frame clones and lacks some. The profile shows 150,000 to 200,000 clones, 77% of them singletons. This clone was seen a handful of times. The sequence derives from a male donor in good health and CMV-seropositive. Source material: PBMCs.

The CDR3 DNA follows: TGCGCCAGCAGTGAGAGCGGGGGGGGCCCGAGGGAGCAGTACTTC. Residues: CASSESGGGPREQYF. The rearrangement uses TRBV10-1 and TRBJ2-7, with 10 positions matching TRBD2. The CDR3 covers 15 residues. Germline CDR1 is WNHNN and CDR2 is SYGVQD (reference sequence). Unmatched junction bases numbered 8, after V lost 2 bases and J lost 7 bases.